This is a list of T cell receptor beta chains from one sample in a study of blood T cells in healthy people across ages. One entry per CDR3 protein results from TCRdb running MiXCR on the 5' RACE reads. This table has around 820,000 distinct CDR3 sequences, roughly 25% appearing once. The same sample was also used in a study of T cells of mothers and their children.

Sequenced material: blood. Every receptor here comes from a boy younger than 18 in good health. CDR3s include the opening cysteine and the closing phenylalanine or tryptophan. D genes are given only for firm matches. Clone sizes are given selectively: once, few, many, or a class where the clone is expanded.

J | D | V | size | DNA | CDR3
TRBJ1-2 | - | TRBV5-4 | few | TGTGCCAGCAGCCGGATGGGGGCAGACTATGGCTACACCTTC | CASSRMGADYGYTF
TRBJ2-1 | - | TRBV12-3/TRBV12-4 | few | TGTGCCAGCAGCCCGTTCGGGCGAGCGACATACAATGAGCAGTTCTTC | CASSPFGRATYNEQFF
TRBJ2-1 | - | TRBV13 | - | TGTGCCAGCAGCTCGGTCACCGCAGTCCATGAGCAGTTCTTC | CASSSVTAVHEQFF
TRBJ1-5 | TRBD1 | TRBV6-2/TRBV6-3 | - | TGTGCCAGCAGCACCGACAGGGGCTGGCAGCCCCAGCATTTT | CASSTDRGWQPQHF
TRBJ2-2 | TRBD1 | TRBV9 | few | TGTGCCAGCAGCGCCGGTCGGGACAGGGCTCCCGGGGAGCTGTTTTTT | CASSAGRDRAPGELFF
TRBJ1-2 | - | TRBV4-3 | few | TGCGCCAGCAGCCAAGCCCCGGCCGGGCAGGGGTATGGCTACACCTTC | CASSQAPAGQGYGYTF
TRBJ2-4 | - | TRBV21-1 | few | TGTGCCAGCAGCGAAAGCGGGTGGACAGGACCCAAAAACATTCAGTACTTC | CASSESGWTGPKNIQYF
TRBJ1-1 | - | TRBV20-1 | - | TGCAGTGCTAGGGCCGAGAAGCCGAGTTTT | CSARAEKPSF
TRBJ1-3 | TRBD1 | TRBV4-2 | - | TGTGCCAGCAGCCAAGGGACAGGGGACTCAAACACCATATATTTT | CASSQGTGDSNTIYF
TRBJ1-1 | - | TRBV12-3/TRBV12-4 | few | TGTGCCAGCAGCTTAACCGCAATGAACACTGAAGCTTTCTTT | CASSLTAMNTEAFF
TRBJ2-1 | TRBD1 | TRBV28 | few | TGTGCCAGCAGTTCGCACCGGGACAGGGCAACTCGCTCCTACAATGAGCAGTTCTTC | CASSSHRDRATRSYNEQFF
TRBJ2-5 | - | TRBV7-9 | - | TGTGCCAGCAGCAAGGACGGAAAAGAGACCCAGTACTTC | CASSKDGKETQYF
TRBJ2-5 | TRBD2 | TRBV7-2 | few | TGTGCCAGCAGCTTAGCTAGCGGGGCTAGGGAGACCCAGTACTTC | CASSLASGARETQYF
TRBJ2-5 | TRBD1 | TRBV7-2 | - | TGTGCCAGCAGCGCAACTACCGGGACAGGGGGAGAGACCCAGTACTTC | CASSATTGTGGETQYF
TRBJ1-1 | TRBD1 | TRBV5-6 | - | TGTGCCAGCAGCTCGCGGGACAGGGACTTGAACACTGAAGCTTTCTTT | CASSSRDRDLNTEAFF
TRBJ2-7 | - | TRBV18 | many | TGTGCCAGCAGTCCACGTGGATACGAGCAGTACTTC | CASSPRGYEQYF
TRBJ2-1 | - | TRBV29-1 | few | TGCAGCGTCCCGGCAAGCTCCTACAATGAGCAGTTCTTC | CSVPASSYNEQFF
TRBJ1-1 | - | TRBV6-5 | - | TGTGCCACCTCGACAGACTTGAACACTGAAGCTTTCTTT | CATSTDLNTEAFF
TRBJ1-2 | TRBD1 | TRBV20-1 | - | TGCAGTGCTAGAAGGACAGGGAAAGAGTTCTATGGCTACACCTTC | CSARRTGKEFYGYTF
TRBJ2-1 | TRBD2 | TRBV7-6 | few | TGTGCCAGCAGCTGGACTAGCTACAATGAGCAGTTCTTC | CASSWTSYNEQFF
TRBJ2-7 | - | TRBV6-2/TRBV6-3 | - | TGTGCCAGCAGTCCGCCGGGAGCTCGGCACTACGAGCAGTACTTC | CASSPPGARHYEQYF
TRBJ1-6 | - | TRBV7-2 | - | TGTGCCAGCAGCTTATTCGGCCAGGTTAATTCACCCCTCCACTTT | CASSLFGQVNSPLHF
TRBJ2-2 | - | TRBV12-3/TRBV12-4 | - | TGTGCCAGCAGTTTAGCGGGAAAGGTCGGGGAGCTGTTTTTT | CASSLAGKVGELFF
TRBJ1-5 | - | TRBV12-3/TRBV12-4 | few | TGTGCCAGCAGTACACAGGGTAAGCCCCAGCATTTT | CASSTQGKPQHF
TRBJ2-1 | - | TRBV20-1 | - | TGCAGTGCTAGAGACAGGGGAGTAAATGAGCAGTTCTTC | CSARDRGVNEQFF
TRBJ2-4 | TRBD2 | TRBV20-1 | - | TGCAGTGCTACTCCTCTTAAAGGTAGCGGGAGAGAACTAGCCAAAAACATTCAGTACTTC | CSATPLKGSGRELAKNIQYF
TRBJ2-3 | - | TRBV4-3 | - | TGCGCCAGCAGCCAAGGAGGGGGGGTTGAAGATACGCAGTATTTT | CASSQGGGVEDTQYF
TRBJ2-3 | - | TRBV12-3/TRBV12-4 | - | TGTGCCGGTGGAAGCGCAGATATGCAGTATTTT | CAGGSADMQYF
TRBJ2-7 | TRBD2 | TRBV7-9 | few | TGTGCCACGATGCCCCAATTAGACGGGAGGATGGGCTACGAGCAGTACTTC | CATMPQLDGRMGYEQYF
TRBJ1-1 | - | TRBV28 | few | TGTGCCAGCAGTTTAAGGGGAGCGGGTTGGACGGCTTTCTTT | CASSLRGAGWTAFF
TRBJ2-1 | TRBD2 | TRBV27 | few | TGTGCCAGCAGTCTGGGACTAGCGGGACCCGTGGGGAAGTTCTTC | CASSLGLAGPVGKFF
TRBJ2-7 | - | TRBV18 | - | TGTGCCAGCTGGTCCGGGCAGGCCCGCTACGAGCAGTACTTC | CASWSGQARYEQYF
TRBJ2-4 | TRBD2 | TRBV14 | few | TGTGCCAGCAGCCGCGCCCTAGCGGGAGCCAAAAACATTCAGTACTTC | CASSRALAGAKNIQYF
TRBJ2-7 | TRBD1 | TRBV7-9 | - | TGTGCCAGCAGCTCCCGGGGGAGGACAGGGGTCTACGAGCAGTACTTC | CASSSRGRTGVYEQYF
TRBJ2-3 | - | TRBV28 | few | TGTGCCAGCAGGGACGAGAACACAGATACGCAGTATTTT | CASRDENTDTQYF
TRBJ2-6 | TRBD1 | TRBV5-1 | - | TGCGCCAGCAGCGCCGGACAGGGGGCAACTGGGGCCAACGTCCTGACTTTC | CASSAGQGATGANVLTF
TRBJ2-5 | - | TRBV15 | few | TGTGCCACCAGCAGCAGCGCCAGCGGCGAGACCCAGTACTTC | CATSSSASGETQYF
TRBJ1-5 | TRBD1 | TRBV2 | few | TGTGCCAGCAGGGCGGACAGGCAGGGCAATAATCAGCCCCAGCATTTT | CASRADRQGNNQPQHF
TRBJ2-1 | TRBD2 | TRBV10-3 | many | TGTGCCATCAGTGAGTCGGTTTTGGGGCTTCAGCGGGAGGATGACAATGAGCAGTTCTTC | CAISESVLGLQREDDNEQFF
TRBJ1-1 | - | TRBV15 | - | TGTGCCACTAGGCGGCCAGGGAACACTGAAGCTTTCTTT | CATRRPGNTEAFF
TRBJ2-5 | TRBD2 | TRBV7-8 | - | TGTGCCAGCAGCCCTGGGGTAGGACTAGCGGGGGAAGAGACCCAGTACTTC | CASSPGVGLAGEETQYF
TRBJ2-3 | - | TRBV6-5 | few | TGTGCCAGCAGCGACACGCGGGGGCCCACGGATACGCAGTATTTT | CASSDTRGPTDTQYF